This T cell receptor beta chain is from a study of vaccination and CD4 T cells after COVID-19. Study context: Spike peptides, overlapping and drawn from SARS-CoV-2, HCoV-NL63, HCoV-OC43 and HCoV-229E, were used to stimulate cells.

Treatment noted: roughly 10-day PBMC culture with coronavirus spike peptide pools or control peptides (ViraFEST assay). Samples of CD4+ T cells were obtained from the unexposed donor before the COVID-19 pandemic (2011-2018). Under the ViraFEST approach, antigen-specific T cells were expanded with peptide pools and TCRs subsequently sequenced. Negative selection separated CD4+ T cells from approximately nine-day cultures. The Oncomine TCR Beta short-read assay sequenced DNA from cultured CD4+ T cells. It was cultured CD4+ T cells from which genomic DNA was extracted. TCRdb re-derived calls from the PCR reads in MiXCR, one entry per CDR3 protein. The sample consists of approximately 10,000 distinct CDR3 sequences, around 37% of them appearing once. This clonotype appeared a single time. The antigen remains unidentified. Germline V CDR1 and CDR2: SGHNT, YYREEE (reference sequence). The CDR3 sequence is 16 residues long. V lost 0 bases and J lost 8, with 20 bases in between.

Material for sequencing was CD4+ T cells from blood, cultured in vitro. The source is a human donor in good health. The V call is TRBV5-4, the J call TRBJ1-2, with D possibly TRBD1 on 6 matching bases. The CDR3 reads CASSLDPGGGPGGYTF. The CDR3 region has the DNA TGTGCCAGCAGCTTGGATCCCGGGGGCGGCCCTGGCGGCTACACCTTC. The complete variable domain, with remaining parts taken from reference TRBV5-4 and TRBJ1-2, reads ETGVTQSPTHLIKTRGQQVTLRCSSQSGHNTVSWYQQALGQGPQFIFQYYREEENGRGNFPPRFSGLQFPNYSSELNVNALELDDSALYLCASSLDPGGGPGGYTFGSGTRLTVV.